This TCR beta chain derives from a study of T cell responses to AZD1222 COVID-19 vaccine. Only in-frame clones appear in the TCRdb table, and some are missing; sequencing was by immunoSEQ multiplex PCR. Here the sample spans about 100,000 clones, approximately 91% being singletons. The V gene's germline CDR1 is LNHDA and CDR2 SQIVND (reference sequence). The length of the CDR3 is 13 residues. V shed 11 bases and J 7 bases; nucleotides not matched to a gene: 7. The sequence came from an adult in good health. The material sequenced was peripheral blood, taken on day 0 of AZD1222 vaccination. The chain has TRBV19 and TRBJ2-1, with 11 bases aligning to TRBD1. DNA of the CDR3: TGTGCCTGTCCCGGGACAGGGGGGAATGAGCAGTTCTTC. Translation gives CACPGTGGNEQFF.